This T cell receptor beta chain was sequenced during a study of metastatic and nonmetastatic thyroid tumors. TCRdb re-clonotyped the PCR reads through MiXCR. The repertoire has approximately 37,000 clones, 20% to 25% of them found once; the top ten carry 3% to 3.5%. Patients underwent thyroid surgery, and none had received any treatment before it. The CDR3 covers 16 residues. Per germline, CDR1 SEHNR and CDR2 FQNEAQ (reference sequence). The ends lost 4 bases at V and 1 base at J; junction bases unmatched: 6. This TCR derives from a male donor with papillary thyroid cancer or a benign thyroid nodule (not recorded which). Some clones in this sample may be carry-over from other donors' samples. The V and J genes are TRBV7-9 and TRBJ2-5, with 10 bases fitting TRBD1. Sequencing was performed on tumor tissue. The CDR3, as DNA: TGTGCCAGCAGCTCTCGGGACAGGGGATTCCAAGAGACCCAGTACTTC. Translated, it gives CASSSRDRGFQETQYF. Filled out from reference TRBV7-9 and TRBJ2-5, the complete variable domain reads DTGVSQNPRHKITKRGQNVTFRCDPISEHNRLYWYRQTLGQGPEFLTYFQNEAQLEKSRLLSDRFSAERPKGSFSTLEIQRTEQGDSAMYLCASSSRDRGFQETQYFGPGTRLLVL.